The TCR beta chain under discussion was sequenced for a study of monozygotic twins with cystic fibrosis (dated by TCRdb to the early 2020s). About the investigation overall: Barcoded libraries were prepared with roughly 16 PCR cycles from about 3 micrograms of fragmented DNA. The study compared TCR beta repertoires within and between 16 monozygotic twin pairs with cystic fibrosis to assess genetic influence on V and J gene usage. Made up mostly of children and adolescents, the cohort included ten female and six male twin pairs ranging in age from roughly 2.0 to 40 years, with a median of about 9.1 years. Twins were ranked among 970 or so cohort participants for weight-for-height and FEVPerc (FEV1 disease centile) at the day of blood sampling. Data for three of the twin pairs had already been reported earlier in a different context. Paper-wide results and their limitations: No association turned up between shared CDR3 numbers and age, concordance or disease severity, and the cohort was small. Sharing of nucleotide-identical clonotypes was significantly greater within monozygotic CF twin pairs than between unrelated CF individuals (P = 0.000026, Mann-Whitney). V gene usage was most similar to the co-twin for 13 of 16 pairs, and J usage for 8 of 16 pairs, suggesting genetic constraints. Simpson clonality was found to be generally low (median around 0.01), suggesting a naive-dominated repertoire, although higher clonality was observed in the most severely affected patients.

As concerns this clone: It lacks a known antigen. No quality values exist for individual bases; no much larger clone is one base distant.

The twin pairs came from the European Cystic Fibrosis Twin and Sibling Study Cohort, which recruited patients from 150 or so CF clinics across 14 European countries. Zygosity and CFTR genotype were confirmed in-house, and zygosity was tested by multiplex PCR of nine short tandem repeat loci. Peripheral blood was taken from each twin, and clinical parameters were recorded on the day of blood sampling. Genomic DNA was isolated from peripheral blood cells with phenol/chloroform and kept in TE buffer at 4 degrees C. TCR beta CDR3 regions were amplified by multiplex PCR using the immunoSEQ immune profiling system, following the manufacturer's instructions. Sequencing was performed on an Illumina NextSeq system. For the original study's pipeline: Sequence data were processed on the immunoSEQ Analyzer platform, and clonality was calculated as the square root of Simpson's index of productive rearrangements. Similarity in V and J usage was measured by Jensen-Shannon distance, and OLGA was used to compute CDR3 generation probabilities. The researchers looked up shared CDR3 sequences in the immuneACCESS database (August 2020) and in VDJdb (December 2020). TCRdb retrieved this table from immuneACCESS and kept in-frame rearrangements only. Not all clones are present; in checked studies, unresolved V genes account for under half, and no reason is known for the remainder. V, J and clone size are those of that table, while D and trimming were read from the DNA. The sample table contains 39,000 or so clones; only one count was recorded for around 90% of them. Jointly, the top ten make up around 0.19% of the sample.

This receptor was obtained from a boy aged 2-9 years with cystic fibrosis. Material: blood.

The bases read TGTGCCAGCAGCGACAGGGGGCGCGGAGCTTTCTTT. Its amino acids are CASSDRGRGAFF. The rearrangement combines TRBV6-1 with TRBJ1-1, with 10 bases aligning to TRBD1. Germline trimming: 6 bases from V, 10 bases from J; junction bases outside gene matches: 5. Spanning cysteine to phenylalanine, the CDR3 consists of 12 amino acids. The CDR3 DNA has 36 bases and is translated from base 1. CDR1 and CDR2 are read off the germline V gene as MNHNS and SASEGT.